This passage covers 30 T cell receptor beta chains from one sample sequenced in a study of blood T cells in healthy people across ages. Through a sample-barcoded 5' primer and a J-beta primer mix, a second PCR was run for roughly 6 to 12 cycles. In TCRdb, the 5' RACE reads were re-called with MiXCR into one record per CDR3 protein. Seen here are 1.5 million to 2 million distinct CDR3 sequences, around half observed once, and the top ten hold 2.1%. The sample was blood. Receptor source: a middle-aged woman in good health.

The rearrangement joins TRBV5-5 to TRBJ2-4; weak D call: TRBD2 (5 bases). The better agreement between TRBJ2-5 and the DNA end casts doubt on the J call. The germline V gene has CDR1 SGHKS and CDR2 YYEKEE (reference sequence). The CDR3 length is 15 residues. The chain's CDR3 is CASSLYEGVGETQYF. The CDR3 DNA sequence: TGTGCCAGCAGCTTGTATGAGGGCGTCGGGGAGACCCAGTACTTC.

This clonotype was found many times. The chain links TRBV4-2 to TRBJ2-1; the match to TRBD2 covers 7 bases. CDR1 is LGHNA, CDR2 YNFKEQ, per germline. This CDR3 comprises 17 residues. V lost 0 bases and J lost 8; bases outside the gene matches: 13. CDR3 region: CASSQDLGGEGPDEQFF. As DNA, the CDR3 is TGTGCCAGCAGCCAAGACTTGGGGGGGGAGGGCCCCGATGAGCAGTTCTTC.

The CDR3 sequence is CASSRDRSPSYEQYF. The DNA of the CDR3 is TGTGCCAGCAGCCGCGACAGATCCCCCTCCTACGAGCAGTACTTC. The V gene is TRBV7-2, the J gene TRBJ2-7; perhaps TRBD1 as D (5 bases). V lost 5 bases and J lost 0, with 14 bases in between. The CDR3 is 15 residues long. The V gene's germline CDR1 is SGHTA and CDR2 FQGNSA.

This chain links TRBV7-3 with TRBJ2-3; D possibly matches TRBD1 or TRBD2 (5 bases each). Germline CDR1 is SGHTA and CDR2 is FQGTGA. Trimming removed 5 bases at V and 5 bases at J, with 17 bases between. The length of the CDR3 is 15 residues. This CDR3 is CASSRSGTLLDTQYF. The CDR3 region has the DNA TGTGCCAGCAGCCGCTCCGGGACCCTCTTAGATACGCAGTATTTT.

This sequence joins TRBV14 and TRBJ2-3; D gene uncertain. Germline CDR1 reads SGHDN; CDR2 reads FVKESK. V lost 4 bases and J lost 0, with 11 bases in between. This CDR3 spans 15 amino acids. CDR3 sequence (DNA): TGTGCCAGCAGCCCAAGAGAGGCTAGCACAGATACGCAGTATTTT. It codes for CASSPREASTDTQYF.

The chain carries TRBV5-1 and TRBJ2-3, with 13 positions matching TRBD2. The ends lost 4 bases at V and 0 bases at J; junction bases unmatched: 8. Germline loops: CDR1 SGHRS, CDR2 YFSETQ. The CDR3 has 18 residues. The CDR3: CASSGGTGLAGSTDTQYF. The CDR3 nucleotides read TGCGCCAGCAGCGGGGGAACGGGACTAGCGGGGAGCACAGATACGCAGTATTTT.

This rearrangement joins TRBV6-5 to TRBJ2-4, with TRBD1 matching over 9 bases. The J call may be mistaken, given a closer DNA end match to TRBJ2-7. The CDR3 loop spans 15 amino acids. Germline V gene lookup returns CDR1 MNHEY and CDR2 SVGAGI. The CDR3 nucleotides are TGTGCCAGCAGTCACGCGGGACAGGGAGTCTACGAGCAGTACTTC. It specifies CASSHAGQGVYEQYF.

On this clonotype: This may arise from a read error, as a much more abundant clone is one base away. This chain uses TRBV7-2 with TRBJ2-3; 15 nucleotides line up with TRBD2. The V gene's germline CDR1 is SGHTA and CDR2 FQGNSA. The CDR3 length is 19 residues. The CDR3 nucleotides are TGTGCCAGCAGCCCAAGCCTGGGGACTAGCGGGGGGCGCACGGATACGCAGTATTTT. Encoded protein: CASSPSLGTSGGRTDTQYF. The whole variable domain, remainder taken from reference TRBV7-2 and TRBJ2-3, is GAGVSQSPSNKVTEKGKDVELRCDPISGHTALYWYRQSLGQGLEFLIYFQGNSAPDKSGLPSDRFSAERTGGSVSTLTIQRTQQEDSAVYLCASSPSLGTSGGRTDTQYFGPGTRLTVL.

This clonotype was detected a few times. The chain carries TRBV25-1 and TRBJ1-6, with TRBD1 identical over 10 bases. V gave up 4 bases and J gave up 9 bases; unmatched junction bases: 6. The CDR3 is 15 amino acids. Germline-derived CDR1 and CDR2 are MGHDK and SYGVNS. The CDR3 sequence: CASSVVGTGASPLHF. Here the CDR3 DNA reads TGTGCCAGCAGTGTTGTTGGGACAGGGGCTTCACCCCTCCACTTT. The variable domain in full, completed from reference TRBV25-1 and TRBJ1-6, reads EADIYQTPRYLVIGTGKKITLECSQTMGHDKMYWYQQDPGMELHLIHYSYGVNSTEKGDLSSESTVSRIRTEHFPLTLESARPSHTSQYLCASSVVGTGASPLHFGNGTRLTVT.

The genes are TRBV29-1 and TRBJ1-4, with D unclear. Trimming pared 2 bases from V and 3 bases from J, leaving 7 bases between. This CDR3 contains 13 residues. CDR1 is SQVTM and CDR2 is ANQGSEA in the germline V gene. As DNA, the CDR3 is TGCAGCGTTGAATCAGGATCTAATGAAAAACTGTTTTTT. It codes for CSVESGSNEKLFF.

The gene calls are TRBV5-1 and TRBJ2-1, with TRBD2 matching 8 bases. The CDR3 contains 18 residues. V shed 2 bases and J 6 bases; nucleotides not matched to a gene: 16. Per the germline V gene, CDR1 is SGHRS and CDR2 is YFSETQ. The CDR3 DNA is TGCGCCAGCAGCTTACAAGTCGGGACTAGATATGTGTCCAATGAGCAGTTCTTC. Residues: CASSLQVGTRYVSNEQFF.

The J gene is TRBJ2-1, the V gene TRBV27; maybe TRBD2 (6 bases). V dropped 5 bases and J dropped 7 bases, with 15 bases sitting between them. Germline V lookup: CDR1 MNHEY, CDR2 SMNVEV (reference sequence). The CDR3 is made up of 14 amino acids. The DNA for the CDR3 is TGTGCCAGCAGTAGACCGGGAGTGCCGAATGAGCAGTTCTTC. It translates to CASSRPGVPNEQFF.

V is TRBV11-2 and J is TRBJ2-3, with D possibly TRBD2 on 6 matching bases. CDR1 is SGHAT, CDR2 FQNNGV, per germline. Trimming removed 7 bases from V and 2 bases from J, with 19 bases in between. The CDR3 spans 16 residues. CDR3 coding DNA: TGTGCCAGCAAACAAAGGTCGGGGGTCAACACAGATACGCAGTATTTT. The encoded protein is CASKQRSGVNTDTQYF.

Only a few counts were recorded for this clonotype. The chain couples TRBV2 to TRBJ2-7, with unresolved D. Germline V gene lookup returns CDR1 SNHLY and CDR2 FYNNEI. Trimming shortened V by 7 bases and J by 6 bases, and 25 bases separated the two germline ends. There are 16 residues in the CDR3. The CDR3 coding sequence is TGTGCCAGCACCCTCACCCCTGGGGAAACGGCGTCCGAGCAGTACTTC. Its protein is CASTLTPGETASEQYF.

The chain links TRBV7-2 to TRBJ1-2, with D possibly matching TRBD1 (6 bases). V lost 5 bases and J 2 bases, leaving 12 bases between the germline ends. This CDR3 is 14 amino acids long. Germline CDR1 reads SGHTA; CDR2 reads FQGNSA. The CDR3 bases are TGTGCCAGCAGCGACAGGAGTTTGAACTATGGCTACACCTTC. Translating it yields CASSDRSLNYGYTF.

The chain is built from TRBV6-6 and TRBJ1-2, with a weak D call TRBD1 (6 bases). V gave up 6 bases and J gave up 11 bases, with 10 bases separating them. The CDR3 has 10 amino acids. CDR1 is MNHNY, CDR2 SVGAGI, per germline (reference sequence). CDR3 sequence: CASRDGQYTF. DNA of the CDR3: TGTGCCAGCAGAGACGGACAGTACACCTTC.

This chain links TRBV11-2 with TRBJ2-7, with 9 positions matching TRBD1. The CDR3 totals 16 residues. Germline loops: CDR1 SGHAT, CDR2 FQNNGV. The trim removed 3 bases at V and 2 bases at J, leaving 8 bases unmatched. CDR3 residues: CASSFPLDRGTYEQYF. CDR3 nucleotides: TGTGCCAGCAGCTTCCCCCTCGACAGGGGGACCTACGAGCAGTACTTC.

The V and J genes are TRBV6-6 and TRBJ2-7, with D perhaps given as TRBD1 or TRBD2 (5 bases each). CDR3 size: 15 residues. Trimming removed 4 bases at V and 0 bases at J, with 13 bases between. The germline CDR1 and CDR2 sequences are MNHNY and SVGAGI (reference sequence). CDR3 DNA sequence: TGTGCCAGCAGTTCGCCAGGGACCAGCTCCTACGAGCAGTACTTC. This gives the protein CASSSPGTSSYEQYF.

V is TRBV2 and J is TRBJ1-5, with D unresolved. Germline CDR1 and CDR2: SNHLY and FYNNEI. This CDR3 is 14 amino acids long. Between the trimmed V and J ends, which lost 6 bases and 7 bases, there was a span of 16 bases. The CDR3 DNA is TGTGCCAGCAGCCTGGACGGGGTTCGACAGCCCCAGCATTTT. Amino acids: CASSLDGVRQPQHF.

This sequence joins TRBV2 and TRBJ2-5, with 8 bases aligning to TRBD1. Losses at the gene ends were 6 bases for V and 11 bases for J; bases not matched to a gene: 17. From germline, CDR1 is SNHLY and CDR2 FYNNEI. The CDR3 contains 15 residues. The CDR3 spells CASSATGGSGNEQYF. The CDR3 region has the DNA TGTGCCAGCAGCGCAACAGGGGGATCAGGGAATGAGCAGTACTTC.

This clonotype was seen only a few times. The CDR3 nucleotides read TGTGCCAGCAGTGAAGTCGCTAGCGGATACACAGATACGCAGTATTTT. Its protein is CASSEVASGYTDTQYF. The rearrangement joins TRBV2 to TRBJ2-3, with 7 nucleotides matching TRBD2. This CDR3 has 16 residues. The junction had 6 bases not matched to a gene; V was cut back by 1 base and J by 2 bases. Germline CDR1 SNHLY, CDR2 FYNNEI.

This chain links TRBV7-8 with TRBJ2-7; D not resolved. The V end was cut by 2 bases, the J end by 3 bases, with 11 bases between. CDR1 and CDR2 from the germline V gene are SGHVS and FQNEAQ. The CDR3 consists of 14 residues. The CDR3 DNA reads as TGTGCCAGCAGCTTAATAATGACCGTCTACGAGCAGTACTTC. Translating gives CASSLIMTVYEQYF.

There are a few counts of this clonotype. This sequence joins TRBV25-1 and TRBJ2-1; D possibly corresponds to TRBD1 (6 bases). The CDR3 contains 15 residues. The germline V gene has CDR1 MGHDK and CDR2 SYGVNS. Trimming left V 6 bases short and J 0 bases short, with 12 bases between. The chain's CDR3 is CASSPGHLSYNEQFF. The CDR3 DNA follows: TGTGCCAGCAGCCCGGGACATCTCTCCTACAATGAGCAGTTCTTC.

The chain joins TRBV24-1 to TRBJ2-5, with 11 nucleotides matching TRBD1. This CDR3 is built from 15 residues. The V gene's germline CDR1 is KGHDR and CDR2 SFDVKD. V lost 9 bases, J lost 2 bases, and 7 bases stayed unmatched. CDR3 bases: TGTGCCACCGGGGCGGGACAGGGGGATCAAGAGACCCAGTACTTC. Translation gives CATGAGQGDQETQYF.

The chain couples TRBV3-1 to TRBJ2-4; 7 bases are a match to TRBD1. Matching the DNA end better, TRBJ2-7 makes the J call doubtful. Germline V gene data show CDR1 as LGHDT and CDR2 as YNNKEL (reference sequence). This CDR3 contains 14 residues. The CDR3 region is CASSQVPGGYEQYF. The DNA for the CDR3 is TGTGCCAGCAGCCAAGTACCAGGGGGCTACGAGCAGTACTTC.

A few counts support this clonotype. The chain has TRBV15 and TRBJ2-3, with 7 bases fitting TRBD2. Germline CDR1 reads LNHNV; CDR2 reads YYDKDF (reference sequence). J was trimmed by 0 bases and V by 1 base; bases with no gene match: 4. The CDR3 has 16 residues. CDR3 in DNA: TGTGCCACCAGCAGAGGGGGAGGGTGGAGCACAGATACGCAGTATTTT. Encoded protein: CATSRGGGWSTDTQYF.

This clonotype appeared a few times. The chain has TRBV29-1 and TRBJ2-1, with TRBD2 as a possible D gene (5 bases). The V end lost 5 bases, the J end lost 6 bases, and 8 bases lay between the germline ends. Per the germline V gene, CDR1 is SQVTM and CDR2 is ANQGSEA. The CDR3 contains 11 residues. The CDR3 here is CSVHAGNEQFF. DNA for the CDR3: TGCAGCGTTCATGCGGGCAATGAGCAGTTCTTC.

Concerning this clonotype: The germline gene is not matched at one end of the junction; a read error may be the cause. The chain links TRBV20-1 to TRBJ1-5; 7 bases fit TRBD1. Germline CDR1 and CDR2: DFQATT and SNEGSKA (reference sequence). The CDR3 is made up of 17 amino acids. CDR3 nucleotide sequence: TGCCGTGCCAGCCGGATAACAGGGGTTTATAGCAATCAGCCCCAGCATTTT. Its protein is CRASRITGVYSNQPQHF.

CDR3 coding DNA: TGTGCCAGCAGCGACCTAACTAGCGGGGCCTTCACAGATACGCAGTATTTT. Protein product: CASSDLTSGAFTDTQYF. V usage is TRBV11-1 and J usage is TRBJ2-3, with 10 bases aligning to TRBD2. V was clipped by 5 bases and J by 2 bases; unmatched bases: 10. Germline V gene sequence: CDR1 SGHAT, CDR2 FQDESV (reference sequence). The CDR3 covers 17 residues. Full variable domain (rest looked up from reference TRBV11-1 and TRBJ2-3): EAEVAQSPRYKITEKSQAVAFWCDPISGHATLYWYRQILGQGPELLVQFQDESVVDDSQLPKDRFSAERLKGVDSTLKIQPAELGDSAMYLCASSDLTSGAFTDTQYFGPGTRLTVL.

V and J are TRBV7-2 and TRBJ1-6; maybe TRBD1 (6 bases). Trimming took 6 bases from V and 8 from J, leaving 14 bases between them. Germline loops: CDR1 SGHTA, CDR2 FQGNSA. The CDR3 is 14 amino acids. The CDR3 DNA reads as TGTGCCAGCAGTCGACAGGTCTCAGATTCACCCCTCCACTTT. This encodes CASSRQVSDSPLHF.